This T cell receptor beta chain was found in a study of spatial heterogeneity in lung cancer. As for the study in general: Alpha-chain detections were consistently fewer than beta-chain detections among the sequences.

Each CDR3 protein gets one entry after TCRdb re-called the 5' RACE reads with MiXCR. Of about 75,000 distinct CDR3 sequences listed, 10% to 15% are singletons. This clonotype was detected ten times or more. The antigen is not known. This sample's time point: sample taken at primary tumor resection. No cells were sorted before sequencing. The whole RNA sequenced was extracted from tumor, nontumor lung or frozen PBMC. Samples came from about 72 TRACERx patients with untreated early-stage lung cancer. General study points: Relative to follow-up, resection was when ubiquitous expanded tumor TCRs appeared more in blood.

The CDR3 consists of 16 residues. The junction had 3 bases not matched to a gene; V was cut back by 0 bases and J by 1 base. Germline V gives CDR1 MRHNA, CDR2 SNTAGT. V gene TRBV6-4 combines with J gene TRBJ2-1; 7 nucleotides match TRBD2. The TCR sequence derives from a male donor with early-stage non-small cell lung cancer. The source was PBMCs, collected at surgery. CDR3 in amino acids: CASSDSGGSSYNEQFF. The CDR3, as DNA: TGTGCCAGCAGTGACTCTGGCGGGAGTTCCTACAATGAGCAGTTCTTC.